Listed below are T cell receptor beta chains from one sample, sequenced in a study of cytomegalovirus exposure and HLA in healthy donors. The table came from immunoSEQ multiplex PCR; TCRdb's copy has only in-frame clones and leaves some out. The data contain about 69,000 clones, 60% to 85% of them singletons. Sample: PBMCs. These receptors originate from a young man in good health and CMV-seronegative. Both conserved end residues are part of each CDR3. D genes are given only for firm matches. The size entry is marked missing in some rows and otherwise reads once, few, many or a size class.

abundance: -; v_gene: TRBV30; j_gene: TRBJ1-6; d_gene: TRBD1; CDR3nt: TGTGCCTGGAGCGCCGTGGGACAGGCCCCGCGGCCCCTCCACTTT; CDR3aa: CAWSAVGQAPRPLHF
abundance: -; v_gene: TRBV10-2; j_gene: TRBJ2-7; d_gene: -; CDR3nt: TGCGCCAGCAGTGTAGGGGGTTACGAGCAGTACTTC; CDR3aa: CASSVGGYEQYF
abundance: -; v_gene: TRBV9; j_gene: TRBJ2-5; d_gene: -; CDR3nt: TGTGCCAGCAGCGTAGTCGATTCGGGAACGGGAGAGACCCAGTACTTC; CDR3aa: CASSVVDSGTGETQYF
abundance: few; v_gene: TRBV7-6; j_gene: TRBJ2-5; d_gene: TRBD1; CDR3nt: TGTGCCAGCAGCCACGGACAGGCGGTGACGGAGACCCAGTACTTC; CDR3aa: CASSHGQAVTETQYF
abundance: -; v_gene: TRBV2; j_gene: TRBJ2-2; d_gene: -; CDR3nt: TGTGCCAGCAGTGTCACAGGGTCGGACACCGGGGAGCTGTTTTTT; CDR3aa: CASSVTGSDTGELFF
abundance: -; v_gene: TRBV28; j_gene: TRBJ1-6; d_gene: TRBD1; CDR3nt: TGTGCCAGCCTCAATTCACAGGGGGTGGATTCACCCCTCCACTTT; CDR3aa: CASLNSQGVDSPLHF
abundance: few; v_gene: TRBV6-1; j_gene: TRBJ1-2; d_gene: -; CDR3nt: TGTGCCAGCACCGTAGCTAACTATGGCTACACCTTC; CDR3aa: CASTVANYGYTF
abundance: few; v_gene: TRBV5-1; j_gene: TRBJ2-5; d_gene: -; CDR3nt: TGCGCCAGCAGCTTCACAGAACAAGAGACCCAGTACTTC; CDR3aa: CASSFTEQETQYF
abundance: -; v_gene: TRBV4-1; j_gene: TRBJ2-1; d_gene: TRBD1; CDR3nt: TGCGCCAGCAGCCAAGAGCAGGGGGTGACCTACAATGAGCAGTTCTTC; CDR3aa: CASSQEQGVTYNEQFF
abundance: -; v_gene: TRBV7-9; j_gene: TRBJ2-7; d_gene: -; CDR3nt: TGTTCCAGCAGCTTAAGTTACGGGGATCGGCAGTACTTC; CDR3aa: CSSSLSYGDRQYF
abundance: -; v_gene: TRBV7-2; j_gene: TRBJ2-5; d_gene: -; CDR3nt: TGTGCCAGCAGCCGGGGGTTAGGAGGAGAGACCCAGTACTTC; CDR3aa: CASSRGLGGETQYF
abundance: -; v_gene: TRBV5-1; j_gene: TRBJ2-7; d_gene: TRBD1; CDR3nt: TGCGCCAGCAGGGCCCAAGGGACAGGGTTGGAGTACTTC; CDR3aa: CASRAQGTGLEYF
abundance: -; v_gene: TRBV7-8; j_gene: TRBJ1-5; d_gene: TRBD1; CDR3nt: TGTGCCAGCAGCTTTCGCGGACAGGGAAAACAGCCCCAGCATTTT; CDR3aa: CASSFRGQGKQPQHF
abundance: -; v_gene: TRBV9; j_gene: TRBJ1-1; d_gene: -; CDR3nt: TGTGCCAGCAGCGAAAGGGGCACCACTGAAGCTTTCTTT; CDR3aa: CASSERGTTEAFF
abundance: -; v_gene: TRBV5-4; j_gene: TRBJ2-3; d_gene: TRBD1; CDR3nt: TGTGCCAGCAGCCCGGGACAGGGGGCAGATACGCAGTATTTT; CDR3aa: CASSPGQGADTQYF
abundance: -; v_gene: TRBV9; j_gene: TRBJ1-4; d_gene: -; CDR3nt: TGTGCCAGCAATCGTGGCAGGGCCGGTGAAAAACTGTTTTTT; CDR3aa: CASNRGRAGEKLFF
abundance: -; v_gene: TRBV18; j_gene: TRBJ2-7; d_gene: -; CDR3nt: TGTGCCAGCTCACATACAACGCCTCCCTACGAGCAGTACTTC; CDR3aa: CASSHTTPPYEQYF
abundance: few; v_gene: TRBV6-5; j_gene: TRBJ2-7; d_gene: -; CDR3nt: TGTGCCAGCAGTTGGGCAGGAGGCTACGAGCAGTACTTC; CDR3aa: CASSWAGGYEQYF
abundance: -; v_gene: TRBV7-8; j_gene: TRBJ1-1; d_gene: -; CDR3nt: TGTGCCAGCAGCTCCATGAACACTGAAGCTTTCTTT; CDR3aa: CASSSMNTEAFF
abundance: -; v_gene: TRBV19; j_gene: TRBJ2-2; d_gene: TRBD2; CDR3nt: TGTGCCAGTAGTGTACTAGCGACGAACACCGGGGAGCTGTTTTTT; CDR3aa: CASSVLATNTGELFF
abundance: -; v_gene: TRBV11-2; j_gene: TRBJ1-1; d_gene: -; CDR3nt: TGTGCCAGCAGCTTTTTTATTTGGAACACTGAAGCTTTCTTT; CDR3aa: CASSFFIWNTEAFF
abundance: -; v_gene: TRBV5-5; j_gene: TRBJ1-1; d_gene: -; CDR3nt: TGTGCCAGCAGCTTGGGGGCCTCTGAAGCTTTCTTT; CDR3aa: CASSLGASEAFF
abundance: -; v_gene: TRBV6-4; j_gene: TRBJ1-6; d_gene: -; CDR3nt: TGTGCCAGCAGGGCAGGGGTTGGTTCACCCCTCCACTTT; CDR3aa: CASRAGVGSPLHF
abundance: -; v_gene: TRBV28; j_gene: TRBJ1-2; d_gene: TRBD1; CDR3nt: TGTGCCAGCAGTTACTTCGCAGGGGGGTATGGCTACACCTTC; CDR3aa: CASSYFAGGYGYTF
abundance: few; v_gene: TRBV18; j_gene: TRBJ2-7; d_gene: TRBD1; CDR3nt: TGTGCCAGCTCACAAGACAGGGCCCCCTACGAGCAGTACTTC; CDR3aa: CASSQDRAPYEQYF
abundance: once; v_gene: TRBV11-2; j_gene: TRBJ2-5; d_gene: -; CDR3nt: TGTGCCAGCAGCCCCTTAGGGCGGGGAAAAGAGACCCAGTACTTC; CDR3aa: CASSPLGRGKETQYF
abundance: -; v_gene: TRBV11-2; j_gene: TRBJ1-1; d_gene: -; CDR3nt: TGTGCCAGCAGCTTAGGGGCAGAAAACACTGAAGCTTTCTTT; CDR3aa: CASSLGAENTEAFF
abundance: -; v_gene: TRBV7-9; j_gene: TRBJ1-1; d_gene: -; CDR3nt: TGTGCCAGCAGCTTAGCCGGGGGACTTGAAGCTTTCTTT; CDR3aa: CASSLAGGLEAFF
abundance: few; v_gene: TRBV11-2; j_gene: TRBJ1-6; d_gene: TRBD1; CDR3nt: TGTGCCAGCAGCTTACAGGGGGGAGTATCGGGATCACCCCTCCACTTT; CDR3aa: CASSLQGGVSGSPLHF
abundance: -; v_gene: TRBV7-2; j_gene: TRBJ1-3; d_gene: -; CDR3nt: TGTGCCAGCAGCTTGGGGGGGGCCCTCTCTGGAAACACCATATATTTT; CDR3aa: CASSLGGALSGNTIYF
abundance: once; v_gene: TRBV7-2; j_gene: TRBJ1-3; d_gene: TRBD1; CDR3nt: TGTGCCAGCACCGGGACAGGGGGCACTGGAAACACCATATATTTT; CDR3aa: CASTGTGGTGNTIYF
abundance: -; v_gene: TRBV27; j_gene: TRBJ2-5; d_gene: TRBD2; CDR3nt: TGTGCCAGCAGTAGGTTAGCGGGGCTACAAGAGACCCAGTACTTC; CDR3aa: CASSRLAGLQETQYF
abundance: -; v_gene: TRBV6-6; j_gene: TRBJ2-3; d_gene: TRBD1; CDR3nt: TGTGCCAGCACCACGAAGGGGGCCGGGAACACAGATACGCAGTATTTT; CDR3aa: CASTTKGAGNTDTQYF
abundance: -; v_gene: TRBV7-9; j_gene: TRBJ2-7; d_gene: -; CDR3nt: TGTGCCAGCAGCTTACTATCCCTTCCCCGCGGCTCCTACGAGCAGTACTTC; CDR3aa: CASSLLSLPRGSYEQYF
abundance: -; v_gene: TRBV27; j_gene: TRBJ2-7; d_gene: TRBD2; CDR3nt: TGTGCCAGCAGGCGTATAGCGGGAGCGGCGTACGAGCAGTACTTC; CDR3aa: CASRRIAGAAYEQYF
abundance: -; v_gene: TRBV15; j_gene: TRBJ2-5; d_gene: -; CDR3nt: TGTGCCACCAGCAAAAGGACTGCGGGCCCGGAGACCCAGTACTTC; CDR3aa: CATSKRTAGPETQYF
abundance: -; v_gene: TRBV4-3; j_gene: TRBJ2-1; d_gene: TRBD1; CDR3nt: TGCGCCAGCAGCCAAGATAGGGGACAGAGCTCCTACAATGAGCAGTTCTTC; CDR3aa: CASSQDRGQSSYNEQFF
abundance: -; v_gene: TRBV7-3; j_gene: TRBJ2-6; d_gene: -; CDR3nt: TGTGCCAGCAGCTTAGAAGGGGCGAGCGGGGCCAACGTCCTGACTTTC; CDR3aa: CASSLEGASGANVLTF
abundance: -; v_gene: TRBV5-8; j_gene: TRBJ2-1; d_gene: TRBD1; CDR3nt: TGTGCCAGCAGCCTGGGACAGGGGGATTGGAATGAGCAGTTCTTC; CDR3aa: CASSLGQGDWNEQFF
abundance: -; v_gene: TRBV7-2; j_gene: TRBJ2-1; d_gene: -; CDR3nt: TGTGCCAGCAGCTTAGATTACAGCGGGTATGAGCAGTTCTTC; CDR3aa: CASSLDYSGYEQFF
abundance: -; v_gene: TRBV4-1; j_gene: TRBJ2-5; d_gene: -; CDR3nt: TGCGCCAGCAGCCAAACTCCCCAGGGGTTGAGAGAGACCCAGTACTTC; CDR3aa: CASSQTPQGLRETQYF
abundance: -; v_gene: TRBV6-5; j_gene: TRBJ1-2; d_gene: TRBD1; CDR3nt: TGTGCCAGCAGTTACGGGACAGGGTTCGACTATGGCTACACCTTC; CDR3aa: CASSYGTGFDYGYTF
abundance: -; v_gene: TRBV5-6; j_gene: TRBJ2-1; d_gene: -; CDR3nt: TGTGCCAGCAGCTTGGCCCTCGGGTCTTCGTACAATGAGCAGTTCTTC; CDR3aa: CASSLALGSSYNEQFF
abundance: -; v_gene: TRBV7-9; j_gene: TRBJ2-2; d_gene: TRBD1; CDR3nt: TGTGCCAGCAGCTTAGTGGGACAGGGGTCCGGGGAGCTGTTTTTT; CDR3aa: CASSLVGQGSGELFF
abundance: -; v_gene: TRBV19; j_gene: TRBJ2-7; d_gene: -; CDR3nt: TGTGCCAGTAGTATTCGCAGGAACCCCTACGAGCAGTACTTC; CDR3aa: CASSIRRNPYEQYF
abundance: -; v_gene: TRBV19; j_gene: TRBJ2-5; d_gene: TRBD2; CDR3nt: TGTGCCAGTAGTATCCTGACTAGCGGGGGGGCCGTAGAGACCCAGTACTTC; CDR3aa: CASSILTSGGAVETQYF
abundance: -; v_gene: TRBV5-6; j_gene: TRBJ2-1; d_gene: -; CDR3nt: TGTGCCAGCAGTTTGAGCGGTCAATACAATGAGCAGTTCTTC; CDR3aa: CASSLSGQYNEQFF
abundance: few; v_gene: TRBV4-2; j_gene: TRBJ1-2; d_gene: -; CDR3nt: TGTGCCAGCAGCCAAGCTACAGGGATCGATGGCTACACCTTC; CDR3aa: CASSQATGIDGYTF
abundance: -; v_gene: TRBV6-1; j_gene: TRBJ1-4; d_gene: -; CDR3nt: TGTGCCAGGGGGCCTTGGGGTACTAATGAAAAACTGTTTTTT; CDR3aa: CARGPWGTNEKLFF
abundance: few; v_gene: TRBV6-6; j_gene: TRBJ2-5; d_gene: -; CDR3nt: TGTGCCAGCAGTTACGCCCCAGGGGAGACCCAGTACTTC; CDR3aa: CASSYAPGETQYF
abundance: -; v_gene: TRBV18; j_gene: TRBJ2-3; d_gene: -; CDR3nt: TGTGCCAGCTCACCTACCGGGAGCACAGATACGCAGTATTTT; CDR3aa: CASSPTGSTDTQYF
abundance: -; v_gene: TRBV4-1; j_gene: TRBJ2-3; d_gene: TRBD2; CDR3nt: TGCGCCAGCAGCCGTATGACTAGCGGAGATCTCACAGATACGCAGTATTTT; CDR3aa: CASSRMTSGDLTDTQYF
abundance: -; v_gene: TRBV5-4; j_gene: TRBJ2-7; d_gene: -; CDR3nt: TGTGCCAGCAGCCCGAAAGGCTTGGGGCACTACGAGCAGTACTTC; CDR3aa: CASSPKGLGHYEQYF
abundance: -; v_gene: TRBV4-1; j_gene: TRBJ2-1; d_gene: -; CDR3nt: TGCGCCAGCAGCCAGGTAACAAATGAGCAGTTCTTC; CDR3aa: CASSQVTNEQFF
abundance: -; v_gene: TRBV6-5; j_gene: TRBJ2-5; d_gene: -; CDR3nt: TGTGCCAGCAGCTCATTCTTAAGGGGTAGGGAGACCCAGTACTTC; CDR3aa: CASSSFLRGRETQYF
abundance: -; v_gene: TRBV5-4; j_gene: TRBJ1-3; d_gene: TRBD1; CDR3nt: TGTGCCAGCAGCTTTACAGGGGCGGGAAACACCATATATTTT; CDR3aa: CASSFTGAGNTIYF